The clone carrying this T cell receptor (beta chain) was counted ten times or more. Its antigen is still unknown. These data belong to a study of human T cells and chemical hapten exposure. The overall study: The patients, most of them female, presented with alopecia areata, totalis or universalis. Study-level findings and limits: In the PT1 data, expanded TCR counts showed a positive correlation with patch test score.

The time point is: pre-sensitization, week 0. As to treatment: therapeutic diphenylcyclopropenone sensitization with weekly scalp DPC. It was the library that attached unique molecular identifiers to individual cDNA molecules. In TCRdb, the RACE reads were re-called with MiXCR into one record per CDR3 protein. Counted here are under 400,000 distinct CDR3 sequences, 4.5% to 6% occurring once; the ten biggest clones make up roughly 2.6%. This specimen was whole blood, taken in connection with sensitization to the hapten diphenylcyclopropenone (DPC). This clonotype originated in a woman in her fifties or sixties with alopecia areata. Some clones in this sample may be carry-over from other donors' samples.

CDR3 DNA sequence: TGTGCCAGCAGCCCCGTGCCCACGGATACGCAGTATTTT. It encodes CASSPVPTDTQYF. The chain uses TRBV6-6 and TRBJ2-3; unclear D gene. Deletions cut 6 bases from V and 6 bases from J, with 13 bases between. This CDR3 is 13 amino acids long. Per germline, CDR1 MNHNY and CDR2 SVGAGI (reference sequence).